The present entry profiles one TCR beta chain with its context. The data were taken from a study of control samples from healthy donors and cancer patients. Between the trimmed V and J ends, which lost 3 bases and 7 bases, there was a span of 19 bases. This CDR3 has 15 residues. The germline CDR1 and CDR2 sequences are SGHNT and YYREEE (reference sequence). Here immunoSEQ multiplex PCR was the method, and the copy in TCRdb shows in-frame clones only, minus some. The data show 150,000 to 200,000 clones, approximately 91% seen once. The V call is TRBV5-4, the J call TRBJ1-2; D is ambiguous. The specimen was blood. This clonotype originated in a woman in her forties in good health. The CDR3 bases are TGTGCCAGCAGCTCCCGGACCGCACGGGAGGTTGGCTACACCTTC. Translated, it gives CASSSRTAREVGYTF.